The 27 T cell receptor beta chains below come from one sample, sequenced in a study of cytomegalovirus exposure and HLA in healthy donors (dated by TCRdb to between 2016 and 2019). The method behind the library was the immunoSEQ multiplex PCR assay. A mixture of 60 forward primers for TCR Vbeta segments and 13 reverse primers for TCR Jbeta segments was used in the multiplex PCR. This is the immuneACCESS table as TCRdb keeps it, with only in-frame sequences that have V and J called. A part of the clones is gone; compared with another copy, unresolved V genes explain less than half, and the rest is unexplained. Recorded for this sample are about 120,000 clones; 60% to 80% of them occurred a single time. Of the sample, around 5.2% is held by the ten largest clones. The material sequenced was PBMCs. These receptors originate from a man aged 45-65 years in good health and CMV-seropositive.

This sequence joins TRBV5-1 and TRBJ2-2; 9 bases align to TRBD1. The CDR3 runs to 15 residues. Germline CDR1 SGHRS, CDR2 YFSETQ. V shed 5 bases, J shed 6 bases, and the junction held 8 bases outside the gene matches. The CDR3 here is CASSDSGTGPGELFF. The CDR3 coding sequence is TGCGCCAGCAGTGACTCCGGGACAGGGCCCGGGGAGCTGTTTTTT.

The chain uses TRBV9 and TRBJ2-1; 9 bases map to TRBD2. The V and J ends lost 0 bases and 4 bases, in that order; junction bases with no gene match: 2. Germline V gene lookup returns CDR1 SGDLS and CDR2 YYNGEE. This CDR3 contains 15 residues. The CDR3 region is CASSVGLAGYNEQFF. The CDR3 nucleotides are TGTGCCAGCAGCGTAGGGCTAGCGGGATACAATGAGCAGTTCTTC.

The chain carries TRBV7-6 and TRBJ1-4; D is perhaps TRBD1 (6 bases). The CDR3 contains 16 residues. Trimming removed 5 bases at V and 0 bases at J, with 13 bases between. The germline gives CDR1 SGHVS, CDR2 FNYEAQ. CDR3 loop: CASSQDSIATNEKLFF. CDR3 nucleotides: TGTGCCAGCAGCCAGGACAGTATTGCAACTAATGAAAAACTGTTTTTT.

The rearrangement links TRBV2 to TRBJ2-5, with 12 bases fitting TRBD1. With 6 bases clipped from V and 5 bases from J, the junction kept 10 bases outside the gene matches. CDR1 and CDR2 from the germline V gene are SNHLY and FYNNEI. The CDR3 is 16 amino acids. CDR3 region: CASRDYTGTGGETQYF. CDR3 coding DNA: TGTGCCAGCAGGGACTATACCGGGACAGGGGGCGAGACCCAGTACTTC.

The gene calls are TRBV5-1 and TRBJ2-4, with 7 bases lining up with TRBD1. V was clipped by 4 bases and J by 4 bases; unmatched bases: 5. Per germline, CDR1 SGHRS and CDR2 YFSETQ. The CDR3 sequence is 14 residues long. As DNA, the CDR3 is TGCGCCAGCAGCGCTGGACAGGCAAAAAACATTCAGTACTTC. Translated, it gives CASSAGQAKNIQYF.

This chain uses TRBV6-5 with TRBJ2-1, with a tentative D call TRBD2 (6 bases). The CDR3 spans 15 residues. The germline CDR1 and CDR2 sequences are MNHEY and SVGAGI. V was cut by 6 bases and J by 6 bases, with 18 bases left in between. As DNA, the CDR3 is TGTGCCAGCAGCCGCCGGGGCGGGATGGGCAATGAGCAGTTCTTC. It translates to CASSRRGGMGNEQFF.

Written as DNA, the CDR3 is TGCGCCAGCAGCCTACAGGGGGAAATCAATCAGCCCCAGCATTTT. Translation: CASSLQGEINQPQHF. V usage is TRBV10-2 and J usage is TRBJ1-5; TRBD1 matches at 8 bases. V was pared by 6 bases and J by 3 bases, with 7 bases of the junction left unmatched. This CDR3 has 15 amino acids. Germline values: CDR1 WSHSY, CDR2 SAAADI.

V is TRBV19 and J is TRBJ1-1; TRBD1 aligns across 8 bases. The CDR3 length is 16 residues. Losses at the gene ends were 5 bases for V and 0 bases for J; bases not matched to a gene: 8. Germline assignment: CDR1 LNHDA and CDR2 SQIVND (reference sequence). CDR3 nucleotide sequence: TGTGCCAGTAGTCCGAGGACAGGGACCATGAACACTGAAGCTTTCTTT. Protein product: CASSPRTGTMNTEAFF.

The chain employs TRBV7-2 and TRBJ1-5; possible D gene TRBD1, 6 bases. Trimming left V 4 bases short and J 0 bases short, with 13 bases between. The CDR3 runs 16 residues. Germline values: CDR1 SGHTA, CDR2 FQGNSA. The CDR3 DNA reads TGTGCCAGCAGCTCGTCCGGGACAAATAGCAATCAGCCCCAGCATTTT. Translating it yields CASSSSGTNSNQPQHF.

This clone was detected once. For the CDR3, the DNA is TGTGCCAGCAGAACCAGCACAGGGAGCGAGCAGTACTTC. Translation gives CASRTSTGSEQYF. V gene TRBV27 combines with J gene TRBJ2-7; perhaps TRBD1 as D (6 bases). CDR1 MNHEY and CDR2 SMNVEV come from the germline V gene (reference sequence). The CDR3 contains 13 residues. The V gene lost 6 bases and the J gene lost 6 bases, with 15 bases spanning the gap.

The V and J genes are TRBV5-4 and TRBJ1-2, with 9 bases that match TRBD1. The germline V gene has CDR1 SGHNT and CDR2 YYREEE (reference sequence). Trimming took 4 bases from V and 4 from J; bases not matched to a gene: 11. This CDR3 is built from 16 residues. This CDR3 reads CASSAYGQGIGYGYTF. For the CDR3, the DNA is TGTGCCAGCAGCGCATACGGACAGGGGATCGGCTATGGCTACACCTTC.

This clone was observed a handful of times. This chain uses TRBV28 with TRBJ1-2; a weak D match, TRBD1 (5 bases). The CDR3 is 13 residues long. Germline lookup yields CDR1 MDHEN and CDR2 SYDVKM. Trimming took off 6 bases at V and 4 bases at J, with 12 bases between the two ends. The CDR3, as DNA: TGTGCCAGCAGGGCGACAGACGCCTATGGCTACACCTTC. It codes for CASRATDAYGYTF.

The chain is built from TRBV10-3 and TRBJ1-2; D gene unclear. Trimming stripped 11 bases from V and 8 bases from J, with 18 bases between. This CDR3 has 12 residues. The germline V gene encodes CDR1 ENHRY and CDR2 SYGVKD. Here the CDR3 DNA reads TGTGCCCTCCAACGGGAATTTGGAGGCTACACCTTC. It specifies CALQREFGGYTF.

The chain has TRBV19 and TRBJ2-5; 7 positions agree with TRBD1. Germline V CDR1 and CDR2: LNHDA, SQIVND (reference sequence). V shed 6 bases and J 1 base; nucleotides not matched to a gene: 8. The CDR3 consists of 15 residues. For the CDR3, the DNA is TGTGCCAGTAGGGGTTTGACAGGGATCCAAGAGACCCAGTACTTC. It specifies CASRGLTGIQETQYF. Looking up the rest from reference TRBV19 and TRBJ2-5 gives the full variable domain: DGGITQSPKYLFRKEGQNVTLSCEQNLNHDAMYWYRQDPGQGLRLIYYSQIVNDFQKGDIAEGYSVSREKKESFPLTVTSAQKNPTAFYLCASRGLTGIQETQYFGPGTRLLVL.

V is TRBV14 and J is TRBJ1-2; unclear D gene. The V gene's germline CDR1 is SGHDN and CDR2 FVKESK. This CDR3 spans 13 amino acids. Deletions cut 3 bases from V and 8 bases from J, with 13 bases between. The CDR3 sequence is CASSQTGGVGYTF. Here the CDR3 DNA reads TGTGCCAGCAGCCAGACCGGAGGAGTAGGCTACACCTTC.

This chain links TRBV7-2 with TRBJ2-6; TRBD1 matches at 9 bases. The germline CDR1 and CDR2 sequences are SGHTA and FQGNSA. V trimming: 4 bases; J trimming: 9 bases; junction bases outside the gene matches: 4. This CDR3 comprises 14 residues. CDR3 sequence: CASSWGQGGNVLTF. The DNA of the CDR3 is TGTGCCAGCAGCTGGGGACAGGGAGGCAACGTCCTGACTTTC.

CDR3 residues: CAISGPGQVNYNEQFF. The DNA for the CDR3 is TGTGCCATCAGCGGACCGGGACAGGTAAACTACAATGAGCAGTTCTTC. J is TRBJ2-1 and V is TRBV10-3; 8 nucleotides match TRBD1. CDR1 is ENHRY and CDR2 is SYGVKD in the germline V gene. The CDR3 consists of 16 residues. Trimming at V came to 6 bases and at J to 3 bases, leaving 10 bases not matched to a gene.

This clone was detected only a few times. The CDR3 sequence: CASSPTRSSETQYF. CDR3 DNA: TGTGCCAGTAGTCCTACCCGTAGTTCGGAGACCCAGTACTTC. V gene TRBV19 combines with J gene TRBJ2-5; D gene uncertain. V lost 5 bases and J 5 bases, leaving 15 bases between the germline ends. Germline CDR1 LNHDA, CDR2 SQIVND (reference sequence). CDR3 length: 14 amino acids.

This chain connects TRBV4-3 to TRBJ2-1; possibly TRBD2 for D (7 bases). CDR1 is LGHNA, CDR2 YSLEER, per germline. Trimming pared 5 bases from V and 8 bases from J, leaving 25 bases between. This CDR3 has 17 amino acids. The DNA of the CDR3 is TGCGCCAGCAGCGAGCACTCGACAGGCAGGGAGGGCGATGAGCAGTTCTTC. It specifies CASSEHSTGREGDEQFF.

This clone turned up a few times. The chain is built from TRBV30 and TRBJ1-1; D is uncertain. The CDR3 consists of 13 residues. Trimming removed 3 bases from V and 4 bases from J, with 12 bases in between. Germline V gives CDR1 GTSNPN, CDR2 SVGIG (reference sequence). For the CDR3, the DNA is TGTGCCTGGAGGCAGGACGGGAGCACTGAAGCTTTCTTT. This gives the protein CAWRQDGSTEAFF.

The chain uses TRBV12-5 and TRBJ2-5; possibly TRBD2 for D (6 bases). The DNA end is a closer match to TRBJ2-7, so the J assignment may be wrong. Germline V gene data show CDR1 as LGHNT and CDR2 as FRNRAP. The CDR3 has 16 residues. The CDR3 sequence: CASGGRGSEGSYEQYF. The CDR3 DNA follows: TGTGCTAGTGGCGGGCGGGGCAGCGAAGGTTCCTACGAGCAGTACTTC.

This chain uses TRBV6-5 with TRBJ1-1; unclear D gene. The ends were cut back, 6 bases at V and 11 bases at J, with 22 bases in the middle. The CDR3 runs 14 residues. The V gene's germline CDR1 is MNHEY and CDR2 SVGAGI. As DNA, the CDR3 is TGTGCCAGCAGGTCGTCTGCGTGGGGAGGAAAGGCTTTCTTT. This gives the protein CASRSSAWGGKAFF.

The chain carries TRBV19 and TRBJ1-6; no firm D call. Trimming pared 2 bases from V and 5 bases from J, leaving 13 bases between. CDR3 size: 16 residues. Germline V gene data show CDR1 as LNHDA and CDR2 as SQIVND (reference sequence). The CDR3 coding sequence is TGTGCCAGTAGTATAAGGCTTCAGGCTAATAATTCACCCCTCCACTTT. Amino acids: CASSIRLQANNSPLHF.

The J gene is TRBJ2-7, the V gene TRBV11-3, with TRBD2 matching over 9 bases. The V gene end was trimmed by 5 bases and the J gene end by 2 bases; junction bases not matched to a gene: 7. CDR3 length: 15 residues. Per the germline V gene, CDR1 is SGHNT and CDR2 is YENEEA. The DNA for the CDR3 is TGTGCCAGCAGCCCCGGACTAGCGCCGACCTACGAGCAGTACTTC. Translated: CASSPGLAPTYEQYF.

The chain carries TRBV7-8 and TRBJ1-5; D is possibly TRBD1 (5 bases). This CDR3 has 15 amino acids. The germline V gene encodes CDR1 SGHVS and CDR2 FQNEAQ. Trimming stripped 2 bases from V and 6 bases from J, with 14 bases between. In DNA form, the CDR3 reads TGTGCCAGCAGCTTACGGGACTCCTGGACTCAGCCCCAGCATTTT. Translated, it gives CASSLRDSWTQPQHF.

The rearrangement uses TRBV5-8 and TRBJ2-7; D remains unclear. There are 11 residues in the CDR3. The germline V gene encodes CDR1 SGHTS and CDR2 YDEGEE. The V and J ends lost 2 bases and 5 bases respectively, with 5 bases between them. The CDR3 DNA reads TGTGCCAGCAGCTTTCTCCACGAGCAGTACTTC. Translating it yields CASSFLHEQYF. Filled out from reference TRBV5-8 and TRBJ2-7, the complete variable domain reads EAGVTQSPTHLIKTRGQQATLRCSPISGHTSVYWYQQALGLGLQFLLWYDEGEERNRGNFPPRFSGRQFPNYSSELNVNALELEDSALYLCASSFLHEQYFGPGTRLTVT.

The rearrangement links TRBV28 to TRBJ1-5, with 7 bases identical to TRBD1. The V segment lost 6 bases and the J segment 3 bases; nucleotides outside the gene matches: 8. The CDR3 loop spans 15 amino acids. Germline lookup yields CDR1 MDHEN and CDR2 SYDVKM. This CDR3 is CASSRQGSLNQPQHF. The CDR3 nucleotides are TGTGCCAGCAGCCGACAGGGATCCCTCAATCAGCCCCAGCATTTT. The variable domain in full, with the rest retrieved from reference TRBV28 and TRBJ1-5, is DVKVTQSSRYLVKRTGEKVFLECVQDMDHENMFWYRQDPGLGLRLIYFSYDVKMKEKGDIPEGYSVSREKKERFSLILESASTNQTSMYLCASSRQGSLNQPQHFGDGTRLSIL.